This TCR beta chain was captured by sequencing in a study of monozygotic twins with cystic fibrosis. Whole-study results and caveats: Monozygotic CF twins shared more identical nucleotide clonotypes than unrelated patients.

With respect to this clone: Its matching antigen is unknown.

The CDR3 has 14 residues. Germline CDR1 reads SGHRS; CDR2 reads YFSETQ. With V trimmed by 0 bases and J by 2 bases, 1 base remained unmatched. Profiling relied on immunoSEQ multiplex PCR, and the TCRdb table lists in-frame clones only, not all of them. The data show 29,000 or so clones, 70% to 90% seen once. Sequenced input: blood. The chain employs TRBV5-1 and TRBJ2-5, with 7 bases identical to TRBD1. The receptor's source is a girl under 10 years old with cystic fibrosis. The CDR3 DNA follows: TGCGCCAGCAGCTTGGCGGGACAGCAAGAGACCCAGTACTTC. Protein sequence: CASSLAGQQETQYF.